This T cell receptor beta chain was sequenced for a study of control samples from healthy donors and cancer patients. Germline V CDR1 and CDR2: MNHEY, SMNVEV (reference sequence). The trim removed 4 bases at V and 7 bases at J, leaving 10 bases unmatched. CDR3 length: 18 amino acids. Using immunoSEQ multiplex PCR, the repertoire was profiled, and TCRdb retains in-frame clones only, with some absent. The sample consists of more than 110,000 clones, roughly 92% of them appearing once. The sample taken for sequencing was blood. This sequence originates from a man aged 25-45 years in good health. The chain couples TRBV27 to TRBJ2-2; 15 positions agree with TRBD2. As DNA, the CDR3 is TGTGCCAGCAGTTCCCGAGGACTAGCGGGAGGGCCATTCGGGGAGCTGTTTTTT. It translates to CASSSRGLAGGPFGELFF.